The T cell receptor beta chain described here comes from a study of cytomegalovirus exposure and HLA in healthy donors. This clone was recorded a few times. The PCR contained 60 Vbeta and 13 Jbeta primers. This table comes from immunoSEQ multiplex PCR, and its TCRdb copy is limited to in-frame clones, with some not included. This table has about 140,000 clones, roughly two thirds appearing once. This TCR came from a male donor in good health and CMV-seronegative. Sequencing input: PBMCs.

The chain's CDR3 is CASSYRQGGFGGNEKLFF. The CDR3 DNA sequence: TGTGCCAGTTCTTACAGGCAGGGAGGTTTTGGAGGTAATGAAAAACTGTTTTTT. The genes are TRBV19 and TRBJ1-4; TRBD1 might be the D (5 bases). V lost 8 bases to trimming and J lost 4 bases, with 26 bases between them. The germline V gene encodes CDR1 LNHDA and CDR2 SQIVND (reference sequence). The CDR3 length is 18 residues.